This is a list of T cell receptor beta chains from one sample in a study of tumor-infiltrating lymphocytes in primary liver carcinoma. One entry per CDR3 protein, called by TCRdb with MiXCR from the multiplex PCR reads. The sample carries some 94,000 distinct CDR3 sequences, about three quarters recorded once. The sample comprised liver tumor tissue from sampling region 5. The receptors stem from a woman in her sixties with primary liver carcinoma and hepatitis B virus infection. Both conserved end residues are part of each CDR3. D genes are given only for firm matches. Clone size is not always given. Where it is, it says once, few, many or a class for expanded clones.

d_gene	abundance	v_gene	j_gene	CDR3aa	CDR3nt
TRBD2	-	TRBV6-4	TRBJ2-3	CVSSDSSGRGTVTQYF	TGTGTCAGCAGTGACTCTAGCGGGAGGGGAACAGTTACGCAGTATTTT
-	many	TRBV29-1	TRBJ2-5	CSVVRVKETQYF	TGCAGCGTTGTTCGGGTCAAAGAGACCCAGTACTTC
-	-	TRBV2	TRBJ1-1	CACSEASKNTEAFF	TGTGCCTGCAGTGAAGCCTCCAAGAACACTGAAGCCTTCTTT
TRBD1	few	TRBV28	TRBJ1-2	CASSRQGTPNYGYTF	TGTGCCAGCAGTCGACAGGGGACCCCTAACTATGGCTACACCTTC
-	-	TRBV13	TRBJ2-2	CASSRRRGSARELFF	TGTGCCAGCAGCCGAAGGCGGGGTTCGGCCCGGGAGCTGTTTTTT
-	-	TRBV11-3	TRBJ2-1	CAGSLDSVGEQFF	TGTGCCGGCAGCTTAGACAGCGTCGGTGAGCAGTTCTTC
-	-	TRBV6-5	TRBJ1-2	CASRPIGTGYGYTF	TGCGCCAGCAGACCCATAGGGACCGGCTATGGCTACACCTTC
-	-	TRBV24-1	TRBJ2-2	CATSDLGKAPTGELFF	TGTGCCACCAGTGATTTAGGGAAGGCTCCGACCGGGGAGCTGTTTTTT
TRBD1	-	TRBV29-1	TRBJ2-3	CSMGQGIPDTQYF	TGCAGCATGGGACAGGGGATCCCGGATACGCAGTATTTT
-	-	TRBV12-3/TRBV12-4	TRBJ1-5	CASSFLGAWYSNQPQHF	TGTGCCAGCAGTTTTTTAGGGGCGTGGTATAGCAATCAACCCCAGCATTTT
TRBD2	-	TRBV11-2	TRBJ2-1	CVSSTTSGRSNEQFF	TGTGTCAGTAGCACGACTAGCGGGAGAAGTAATGAGCAGTTCTTC
-	-	TRBV5-1	TRBJ2-2	CASRPGSQAGELSF	TGCGCCAGCAGGCCCGGGAGTCAAGCCGGGGAGCTGTCTTTT
TRBD2	-	TRBV11-2	TRBJ2-5	CASSTGTNKTQHF	TGTGCCAGCAGCACCGGGACTAACAAGACCCAGCACTTC
TRBD2	-	TRBV11-1	TRBJ2-1	CASSPIGLAGYNEQFF	TGTGCCAGCAGTCCGATCGGACTAGCGGGATACAATGAGCAGTTCTTC
-	-	TRBV11-2	TRBJ2-1	CASSLGLTEQFF	TGCGCCAGCAGCCTTGGCCTAACTGAGCAGTTCTTC
-	many	TRBV12-3/TRBV12-4	TRBJ1-3	CASSLRDGRYGNTIYF	TGTGCCAGCAGTTTAAGGGACGGAAGGTACGGAAACACCATATATTTT
-	many	TRBV7-8	TRBJ2-7	CASSFTGRNEQYF	TGTGCCAGCAGCTTCACAGGGAGGAACGAGCAGTACTTC
-	many	TRBV12-3/TRBV12-4	TRBJ2-7	CASSSYHPGEQYF	TGTGCCAGCAGTTCTTACCACCCGGGGGAGCAGTACTTC
TRBD1	-	TRBV30	TRBJ1-1	CAWSEAGRGHRTEAFF	TGTGCCTGGAGTGAGGCGGGCAGGGGGCATCGTACTGAAGCTTTCTTT
TRBD2	once	TRBV11-2	TRBJ2-3	CASRPSVTSTYTHYF	TGTGCCAGCAGGCCCTCTGTGACTAGCACATATACGCACTATTTT
TRBD2	many	TRBV12-3/TRBV12-4	TRBJ2-1	CASSLVSGGLGEQFF	TGTGCCAGCAGTTTAGTAAGCGGGGGGTTGGGGGAGCAGTTCTTC
-	-	TRBV6-1	TRBJ1-2	CASSEPPTLGSYGYTF	TGTGCCAGCAGTGAACCGCCTACCTTAGGATCCTATGGCTACACCTTC
TRBD1	-	TRBV30	TRBJ2-7	CAWSGDRDLMYF	TGTGCCTGGAGTGGTGACAGGGATTTGATGTACTTC
TRBD1	-	TRBV2	TRBJ1-4	CASGDRGTHEKLLF	TGTGCCAGCGGGGACAGGGGAACCCATGAAAAACTGCTTTTT
-	-	TRBV5-1	TRBJ2-1	CAGSLAGYNRVNEQFF	TGCGCCGGCAGCTTGGCGGGGTATAACAGGGTCAATGAGCAGTTCTTC
-	-	TRBV11-3	TRBJ1-4	CTSSRRASNGKLFF	TGTACCAGCAGCCGTCGTGCTTCTAATGGAAAACTGTTTTTT
-	-	TRBV11-2	TRBJ2-3	CASSLVGMIGADTQYF	TGTGCCAGCAGCTTAGTTGGCATGATTGGCGCAGATACGCAGTATTTT
-	-	TRBV5-6	TRBJ2-7	CASSRRDLSYEQYF	TGTGCCAGCAGCCGCCGGGACTTGTCCTACGAGCAGTACTTC
-	-	TRBV29-1	TRBJ1-5	CSVGTSSQFQHF	TGCAGCGTTGGGACCTCTTCTCAGTTCCAGCATTTT
TRBD2	-	TRBV12-3/TRBV12-4	TRBJ2-5	CASRGLVGGPRVEDQYF	TGTGCCAGCAGAGGACTGGTGGGAGGGCCAAGAGTAGAAGACCAGTACTTC
TRBD2	-	TRBV6-1	TRBJ2-1	CARRGTSGREGEQLF	TGTGCCAGGAGGGGGACTAGCGGGAGAGAAGGTGAGCAGCTTTTC
TRBD2	many	TRBV12-3/TRBV12-4	TRBJ2-2	CASIHTSGETGELFF	TGTGCCAGCATTCACACTAGCGGGGAAACCGGGGAGCTGTTTTTT
-	medium-sized	TRBV5-1	TRBJ2-7	CASSLLSQGYEQYF	TGCGCCAGCAGCTTGTTATCACAAGGCTACGAGCAGTACTTC
-	once	TRBV4-1	TRBJ2-7	CASSPTGVVYELYF	TGCGCCAGCAGCCCGACAGGTGTGGTCTACGAGCTGTACTTC
-	-	TRBV9	TRBJ2-2	CASSVGLGIRDHPATGELFF	TGTGCCAGCAGCGTCGGATTGGGCATCAGGGACCACCCTGCCACCGGGGAGCTGTTTTTT
TRBD2	-	TRBV30	TRBJ2-5	CAWSGTSGNQETQYF	TGTGCCTGGTCCGGGACTAGCGGGAACCAAGAGACCCAGTACTTC
TRBD1	few	TRBV20-1	TRBJ2-7	CSAPTAGGYSGDEQYF	TGCAGTGCCCCCACGGCAGGGGGTTATAGTGGGGACGAGCAGTACTTC
-	once	TRBV12-3/TRBV12-4	TRBJ1-1	CASTYRHQNTEAFF	TGTGCCAGCACCTACCGGCACCAGAACACCGAAGCTTTCTTT
-	-	TRBV6-2/TRBV6-3	TRBJ1-5	CASHWGGGNQPHHF	-
-	-	TRBV12-3/TRBV12-4	TRBJ2-7	CASSFYGDAEQYF	TGCGCCAGCAGTTTTTATGGGGACGCCGAGCAGTACTTC
-	few	TRBV28	TRBJ2-3	CASSFTEAARGGTDTQYF	TGTGCCAGCAGTTTTACCGAGGCGGCCAGGGGAGGGACAGATACGCAGTATTTT
TRBD2	-	TRBV28	TRBJ2-7	CASSDSSGRRYEQYF	TGTGCCAGCAGTGACTCCAGCGGGAGGAGGTACGAGCAGTACTTC
-	many	TRBV4-1	TRBJ2-1	CASSPRDQGLSYNEQFF	TGCGCCAGCAGCCCGCGGGATCAGGGGCTCTCCTACAATGAGCAGTTCTTC
TRBD2	many	TRBV12-3/TRBV12-4	TRBJ2-5	CASRTMGREQETQYF	TGTGCCAGCAGGACCATGGGGAGGGAACAAGAGACCCAGTACTTC
-	-	TRBV5-1	TRBJ1-5	CASSLYGTQNQPQHF	TGCGCCAGCAGCTTGTACGGGACACAAAATCAGCCCCAGCATTTC
-	many	TRBV30	TRBJ2-3	CAWSGNAQYF	TGTGCCTGGTCGGGCAATGCGCAGTATTTT
TRBD1	-	TRBV6-6	TRBJ2-1	CPSSYTAGGSPYNEQFF	TGTCCCAGTAGTTATACGGCAGGGGGCTCGCCCTACAATGAGCAGTTCTTC
-	-	TRBV12-3/TRBV12-4	TRBJ1-2	CVSSLNPYDYTF	TGTGTCAGCAGTTTAAATCCCTATGACTACACCTTC
TRBD1	-	TRBV6-5	TRBJ2-5	CASSHVTGGEEAQYF	TGTGCCAGCAGTCATGTTACAGGGGGCGAGGAGGCCCAGTACTTC
-	-	TRBV11-3	TRBJ2-1	CASNLDPRSSAYNEQFF	TGTGCCAGCAACTTAGATCCAAGATCCTCTGCCTACAACGAGCAGTTTTTC
-	once	TRBV6-1	TRBJ2-6	CGSSRTVYSGANVLTF	TGTGGCAGCAGTAGGACAGTCTACTCTGGGGCCAACGTCCTGACTTTC